This T cell receptor (beta chain) was sequenced during a study of OX40 agonist ivuxolimab in advanced cancers. Study context: At doses from 0.01 to 10 mg/kg, patients were given intravenous ivuxolimab every 2 weeks. Patients treated during dose escalation were battling hepatocellular carcinoma, melanoma, renal cell or head and neck cancer.

The study's findings and limits: Averaging showed that CD8+ T cells had more expanded clones than CD4+ did. Circulating CD4+ and CD8+ T cells showed clonal expansion by week 6 at 0.1 to 3.0 mg/kg.

Data came from immunoSEQ multiplex PCR; TCRdb stores just in-frame clones and leaves some out. The data contain some 31,000 clones, about three quarters of them seen just once; the ten biggest clones take up under 25%. This clone turned up a few times. Its matching antigen is unknown. The CDR3 contains 15 residues. From germline, CDR1 is WSHSY and CDR2 SAAADI. Trimming shortened V by 0 bases and J by 7 bases, and 12 bases separated the two germline ends. The rearrangement uses TRBV10-2 and TRBJ1-4; tentatively, D is TRBD1 (5 bases). This clonotype was obtained from an adult with an advanced solid tumor such as melanoma, head and neck, liver or kidney cancer. Sequenced here: CD4+ or CD8+ T cells sorted from blood, sampled in a trial of the OX40 agonist ivuxolimab. CDR3 bases: TGCGCCAGCAGTGAGTCGTACGGGGGAGGTGAAAAACTGTTTTTT. Protein sequence: CASSESYGGGEKLFF.